This entry features one T cell receptor beta chain sequence. Antigen: not known. The sample comes from a study of cytomegalovirus exposure and HLA in healthy donors. General study findings and limits: In an earlier analysis, in roughly 580 donors, most V segments appeared productive either ~90% or ~30% of the time. Follow-up analysis found HLA locus-dependent TCR association rates, highest for DRB1 and lowest for HLA-C. Immune exposure information available was restricted to CMV serostatus. Many donors carried some public TCRs, although rarity characterized most TCR sequences.

The PCR had 60 Vbeta and 13 Jbeta primers. Only in-frame clones appear in the TCRdb table, and some are missing; sequencing was by immunoSEQ multiplex PCR. The listing records about 110,000 clones. V was clipped by 1 base and J by 7 bases, with 17 bases between them. Germline CDR1 and CDR2: SEHNR and FQNEAQ (reference sequence). CDR3 length: 15 amino acids. This TCR was sampled from a young man in good health and CMV-seronegative. V gene TRBV7-9 combines with J gene TRBJ2-7; tentative D call: TRBD1 (6 bases). Sequencing was done on a sample of PBMCs. CDR3 sequence (DNA): TGTGCCAGCAGCTTAGAGGGGACACCCCGTCAGGAGCAGTACTTC. It is translated as CASSLEGTPRQEQYF.